What follows describes a single T cell receptor beta chain. Its cognate antigen has yet to be identified. Per-nucleotide qualities are absent, and no much larger clonotype sits a single base away. This entry is derived from a study of cytomegalovirus exposure and HLA in healthy donors (dated by TCRdb to about 2017). About the study as a whole: An earlier analysis of around 600 of the donors reported roughly 300 Gb of sequence data and 100 million to 130 million unique TCR beta sequences from approximately 180 million T cells. Approximately 300 gigabases of sequencing data and around 88 million unique TCR sequences made up an early release that covered some 640 HLA-typed donors. Of the roughly 390 genotyped donors, 70% to 90% were placed in the genetic ancestry cluster associated with self-reported Caucasian donors. The aim of the study was to test whether cataloging public T cell receptors could identify signatures of past pathogen exposure. The T cell repertoires of about 700 subjects were profiled by immunosequencing and related to cytomegalovirus serostatus. Besides the first cohort of 666 subjects, a separate validation cohort made up of 120 different subjects was used. High-throughput TCR immunosequencing, statistical association of individual TCRs with disease status, and machine learning were combined to predict cytomegalovirus infection status. A later analysis re-analyzed previously published TCR beta repertoires from 650 to 800 donors and added high-resolution HLA genotyping to study TCR occurrence patterns. Rather than using new phenotypic data, the later analysis identified candidate immune exposures from TCR beta sequences and from how often those sequences occurred across donors. To decide whether each TCR beta V gene segment behaved as functional or pseudogenic, an earlier analysis of some 600 of the donors relied on high-throughput TCR beta sequencing. Donor age, sex, ethnicity and CMV serostatus were collected together with the repertoire data. In a later genetic analysis, genome-wide SNP genotypes for about 55% of the roughly 670 donors were used, and that subset was treated as a discovery cohort. Every discovery cohort repertoire had been produced on one sequencing platform. Class I and class II HLA loci were covered by the typing at four-digit resolution. Typing coverage differed by locus: A, B, C, DRB1 and DQB1 were typed in roughly 620-630 donors, DQA1 in 500 to 550, DPA1 in approximately 600, and DPB1 in 472. Roughly 5 DR-DQ haplotypes were handled as single units for association and clustering because linkage in the cohort was strong. Among almost 400 genotyped donors of the cohort, an average of approximately 240,000 unique TCR beta nucleotide sequences were sequenced per donor, roughly 18% of them non-productive.

Looking up the germline V gene yields CDR1 MDHEN and CDR2 SYDVKM. V is trimmed back by 8 bases and J by 2 bases, and the junction contains 11 bases that no gene match accounts for. The CDR3 spans 15 residues, from the cysteine through the phenylalanine. Only the CDR3 DNA stays, 45 bases, in frame from base 1. The cohort was made up of 666 healthy bone marrow donors. Cohort members were all nominally healthy when sampled, although unrecorded immune exposures were likely present. The donor was CMV seronegative and belonged to the group of roughly 330 seronegative cohort members. Each donor provided a peripheral blood sample, and peripheral blood mononuclear cells were used for TCR beta sequencing. The Qiagen DNeasy Blood Extraction Kit was used to extract genomic DNA from the blood cell samples. Libraries came from the immunoSEQ multiplex PCR assay. A mixture of 60 forward primers for TCR Vbeta segments and 13 reverse primers for TCR Jbeta segments was used in the multiplex PCR. The CDR3 region of rearranged TCR beta genes was amplified from genomic DNA by a multiplex PCR assay. Amplified TCR beta libraries were sequenced as 87-base-pair reads on the Illumina HiSeq System. Under the source paper's analysis protocol: A later analysis counted 75 million to 100 million unique TCR beta chains across the roughly 700 repertoires, and some 11 million of these chains were shared by at least two donors. A nearest-neighbor algorithm error-corrected the raw reads and collapsed the reads into unique sequences, merging closely related sequences to remove PCR and sequencing errors. Alignment of CDR3 sequences to IMGT reference sequences was used to assign V, D and J gene segments. For a sequence to be retained, at least a six-nucleotide match to both a V gene segment and a J gene segment was required. Rearrangements were classified as productive when the CDR3 lacked stop codons and remained in frame with V and J, and all other rearrangements were classified as non-productive. CDR3 was defined by IMGT convention, running from the second conserved V-encoded cysteine to the conserved J-encoded phenylalanine. In an earlier analysis of 500 to 650 of the donors, sequences lacking an unambiguous match to a single V gene segment were excluded. An earlier analysis of 587 of the donors called V segments functional above 56.7% productive rearrangements and segregating when the between-donor standard deviation exceeded 5%. A statistical classification framework was built to diagnose cytomegalovirus status from the catalog of TCR beta chain sequences. A later analysis assigned V and J genes by comparing TCR nucleotide sequences with IMGT/GENE-DB human TR gene sequences. Using the TCRdist pipeline, a later analysis assigned CDR3 sequences along with most-parsimonious VDJ recombination scenarios. In a later analysis, each TCR beta chain was defined by its CDR3 amino acid sequence together with its V-gene family, and reads lacking a unique V-gene family were excluded. A later analysis removed 550 to 700 highly shared, low-generation-probability nucleotide sequences to deal with suspected cross-contamination and a sequencing artifact. For each public chain, a later analysis derived a clonal expansion index from normalized ranks of inferred template counts within each repertoire. In a later analysis, generation probabilities were computed with a VDJ recombination model fitted to out-of-frame rearrangements, and the resulting probabilities were checked against IGoR. Hypergeometric tests were used in a later analysis to score TCR-TCR, TCR-HLA and TCR-CMV co-occurrence, with a repertoire-size bias correction applied to the TCR pairs. False discovery rates were estimated in a later analysis by permuting HLA or CMV assignments 20 times. A later analysis grouped co-occurring TCRs with DBSCAN, adding TCRdist sequence similarity when clustering within HLA-allele-positive subsets. Repertoires with fewer than 30,000 or more than 120,000 public chains were left out of co-occurrence clustering, as were about 5 repertoires with anomalous nucleotide sharing. In its TCRdb copy, this immuneACCESS table keeps in-frame sequences only and misses some clones. Where compared with another copy, unresolved V genes explain less than half of these, and the others have no known cause. Clone size and the V and J calls come from that table; the DNA yielded D and trimming. The sample data list just over 150,000 clones, and approximately 84% of these were observed just once. More than 2% of the sample goes to the ten largest clones.

The paper as a whole reports these results and caveats: In both the original and validation cohorts, the classifier was reported to diagnose cytomegalovirus status with high specificity and sensitivity. A later genetic analysis associated a missense DCLRE1C variant with V-gene and J-gene trimming of TCR beta chains, and an independent cohort replicated the association. Correlated functional status among segregating V segments might reflect linkage disequilibrium, but an unknown experimental factor could not be ruled out. At a false discovery rate of 0.05, a later analysis linked fewer than 20,000 TCR beta sequences to specific HLA alleles. For the cohort, immune exposure information was limited to CMV serostatus. According to a later analysis, TCR association rates differed among HLA loci, with DRB1 alleles showing the most associated TCRs and HLA-C alleles showing the fewest. In an earlier analysis of 587 of the donors, most TCR beta V segments appeared in productive rearrangements about 87% or about 30% of the time, broadly matching IMGT annotations. The study listed 150 to 200 TCR beta chains as associated with cytomegalovirus. Because HLA typing was unavailable for some donors at each locus, only the typed subset was used in association tests. In a later analysis, HLA-associated TCR beta chains were found to be more clonally expanded and to have lower generation probabilities than equally common non-associated chains. A further reported finding was that TCR beta sequences accurately predicted the HLA-A and HLA-B alleles for most subjects in the first cohort. Roughly uniform sequencing depth across donors was assumed in presence/absence analyses, although this assumption may not hold. Most TCR sequences were seen in very few donors, while some public TCRs were found in many individuals. According to a later analysis, most CMV-associated TCR beta chains appeared to be HLA-restricted, and the HLA associations seemed to be driven largely by CMV exposure. Because counts were too low, roughly 17 rarely observed V segments, including chromosome 9 orphons, were left out of the earlier analysis of 500 to 750 of the donors. Only TCR beta chains were sequenced in this cohort, and the absence of alpha or paired-chain data limited detectable features. In a later genetic analysis, fewer N-insertions in productive TCRs were reported among donors in an Asian-associated ancestry cluster than the roughly 700-donor mean. A cluster of highly shared sequence variants was judged likely to be a technical artifact of the sequencing pipeline. Some IMGT-functional V segments, including TRBV6-2 and TRBV6-3, could not be told apart with the 87-base-pair reads, so those segments were excluded. It was suggested by the authors that the approach could potentially be generalized to other disease states and immunological phenotypes. In a later analysis, several top co-occurrence clusters were reported to appear linked to parvovirus B19, influenza, CMV and Epstein-Barr virus. Three of the identified cytomegalovirus-associated TCR beta chains were confirmed in vitro to be specific for cytomegalovirus antigens. Assigning TCR associations to individual alleles was difficult when HLA alleles, especially DR and DQ, strongly co-occurred.

The sequence was collected from a woman under 30 in good health and CMV-seronegative. The sequenced sample consisted of PBMCs. The chain is assembled from TRBV28 and TRBJ2-7, and 8 junctional nucleotides match TRBD2. The DNA sequence follows: TGTGCCAGCCGCCCAGCGGCGGGAGGCGCCTACGAGCAGTACTTC. Translated, it gives CASRPAAGGAYEQYF. Here the CDR3 is joined to the reference TRBV28 and TRBJ2-7 genes, and the full variable domain is: DVKVTQSSRYLVKRTGEKVFLECVQDMDHENMFWYRQDPGLGLRLIYFSYDVKMKEKGDIPEGYSVSREKKERFSLILESASTNQTSMYLCASRPAAGGAYEQYFGPGTRLTVT.